This is a list of T cell receptor beta chains from one sample in a study of beta chain features in type 1 diabetes. This table comes from immunoSEQ multiplex PCR, and its TCRdb copy is limited to in-frame clones, with some not included. Of fewer than 350,000 clones listed, around 16% are singletons. Material: naive CD4+ T cells from blood. The receptors were sampled from a man aged 18-30 years with type 1 diabetes. The CDR3 runs from the conserved cysteine through the conserved F or W.

CATANTKDGNQPQHF	TRBV7-9	TRBJ1-5
CASSFGQGETQYF	TRBV5-1	TRBJ2-5
CASSYRLAPSYNEQFF	TRBV19	TRBJ2-1
CASSLAVTVEQYF	TRBV7-2	TRBJ2-7
CASSLYGGASYNEQFF	TRBV5-6	TRBJ2-1
CASSLGTGNYEQYF	TRBV4-3	TRBJ2-7
CAWSRHLDYEQYF	TRBV30	TRBJ2-7
CASSLGDSYYNEQFF	TRBV19	TRBJ2-1
CSVGVQGRTEAFF	TRBV29-1	TRBJ1-1
CASSPAGVGQYF	TRBV11-2	TRBJ2-7